This TCR beta chain stems from a study of blood T cell repertoires in COVID-19. Overall study: Sites across the United States, Italy and Spain contributed samples from acute and convalescent COVID-19. T cells, B-cell-depleted T cells, or PBMCs provided the cDNA or gDNA that served as material.

Per the original methods: By means of reference gene primer amplification, nucleated cell counts were estimated. Here immunoSEQ multiplex PCR was the method, and the copy in TCRdb shows in-frame clones only, minus some. The V and J calls and clone size come from that table; D and trimming were worked out from the DNA. The sample includes 150,000 to 200,000 clones, around 87% of them seen just once. CDR3 size: 14 residues. Germline values: CDR1 LNHDA, CDR2 SQIVND (reference sequence). Trimming took 8 bases from V and 0 from J, leaving 11 bases between them. The chain has TRBV19 and TRBJ1-3; D remains unclear. Sequencing was performed on peripheral blood. The TCR originated in a man between 45 and 60 years old with acute or convalescent COVID-19. CDR3 amino acids: CASRGPVSGNTIYF. CDR3 sequence (DNA): TGTGCCAGTCGTGGCCCCGTCTCTGGAAACACCATATATTTT.